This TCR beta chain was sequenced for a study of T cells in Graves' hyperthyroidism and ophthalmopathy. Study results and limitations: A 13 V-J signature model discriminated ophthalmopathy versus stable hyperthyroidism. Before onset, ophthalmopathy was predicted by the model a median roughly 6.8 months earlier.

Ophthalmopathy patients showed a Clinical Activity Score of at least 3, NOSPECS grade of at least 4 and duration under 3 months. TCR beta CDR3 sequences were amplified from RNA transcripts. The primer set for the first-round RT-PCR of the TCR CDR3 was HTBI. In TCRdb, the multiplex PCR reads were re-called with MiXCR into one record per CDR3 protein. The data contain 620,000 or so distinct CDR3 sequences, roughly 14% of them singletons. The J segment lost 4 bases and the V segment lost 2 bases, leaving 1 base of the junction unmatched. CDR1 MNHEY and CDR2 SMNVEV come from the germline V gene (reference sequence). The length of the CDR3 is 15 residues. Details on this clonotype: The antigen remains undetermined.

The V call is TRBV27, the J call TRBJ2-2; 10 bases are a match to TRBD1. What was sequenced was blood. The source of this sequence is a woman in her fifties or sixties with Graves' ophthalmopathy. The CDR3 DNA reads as TGTGCCAGCAGTTTAAGACAGGGGGCCACCGGGGAGCTGTTTTTT. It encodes CASSLRQGATGELFF.